This T cell receptor beta chain was identified in a study of control samples from healthy donors and cancer patients. The repertoire was sequenced with immunoSEQ multiplex PCR; TCRdb's copy has only in-frame clones and lacks some. The profile shows 95,000 to 110,000 clones, approximately 90% of them singletons. Deletions cut 5 bases from V and 4 bases from J, with 20 bases between. This CDR3 has 17 residues. The V gene's germline CDR1 is LNHDA and CDR2 SQIVND (reference sequence). The V call is TRBV19, the J call TRBJ2-2; D remains ambiguous. This sequence originates from a man in his fifties or sixties with lung cancer. Material for sequencing was PBMCs. In DNA form, the CDR3 reads TGTGCCAGTAGTTGGGCCGGACCGCAACTGGGCACCGGGGAGCTGTTTTTT. Translation gives CASSWAGPQLGTGELFF.